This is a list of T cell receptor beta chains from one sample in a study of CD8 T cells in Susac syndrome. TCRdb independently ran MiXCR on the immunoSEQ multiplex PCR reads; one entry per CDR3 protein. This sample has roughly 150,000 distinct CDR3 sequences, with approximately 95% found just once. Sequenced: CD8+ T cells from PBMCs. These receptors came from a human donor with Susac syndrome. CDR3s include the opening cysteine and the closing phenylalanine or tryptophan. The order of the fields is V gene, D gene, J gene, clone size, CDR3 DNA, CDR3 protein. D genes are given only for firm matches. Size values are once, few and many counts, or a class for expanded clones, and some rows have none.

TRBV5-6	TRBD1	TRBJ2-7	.	TGTGCCAGCAGCTTAAGGGACAGGGGCCACGAGCAGTACTTC	CASSLRDRGHEQYF
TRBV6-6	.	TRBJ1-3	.	TGTGCCAGCAGTTATGAGACAGGAGCAGGAAACACCATATATTTT	CASSYETGAGNTIYF
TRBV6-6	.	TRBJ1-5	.	TGTGCCAGCAGACAGAAACAAGATCAGCCCCAGCATTTT	CASRQKQDQPQHF
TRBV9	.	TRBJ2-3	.	TGTGCCAGCAGTGACCCCGGAGGGTTAGATACGCAGTATTTT	CASSDPGGLDTQYF
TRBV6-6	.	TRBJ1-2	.	TGTGCCAGCAGTTACGTGTTAGGTGATGGCTACACCTTC	CASSYVLGDGYTF
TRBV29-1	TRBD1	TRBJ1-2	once	TGCAGCGTCGCCGGGACAGAAGATGGCTACACCTTC	CSVAGTEDGYTF
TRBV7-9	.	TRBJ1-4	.	TGTGCCAGCAGCTTACCGGGGACTAATGAAAAACTGTTTTTT	CASSLPGTNEKLFF
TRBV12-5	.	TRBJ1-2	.	TGTGCTAGTGGTTTGCCCCGGACAGAAGCTAACTATGGCTACACCTTC	CASGLPRTEANYGYTF
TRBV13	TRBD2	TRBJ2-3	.	TGTGCCAGCAGCTCCACAGCGACTAGCGGGAGGGTTAGCACAGATACGCAGTATTTT	CASSSTATSGRVSTDTQYF
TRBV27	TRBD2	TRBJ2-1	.	TGTGCCAGCAGTCTGGCTCTAGCGGGGGACAATGAGCAGTTCTTC	CASSLALAGDNEQFF
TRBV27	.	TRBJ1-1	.	TGTGCCAGCAGTATATCGGGGTTGGCCACTGAAGCTTTCTTT	CASSISGLATEAFF
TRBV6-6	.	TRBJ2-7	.	TGTGCCAGCAGGCCCCAATCCTACGAGCAGTACTTC	CASRPQSYEQYF
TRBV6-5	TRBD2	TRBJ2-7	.	TGTGCCAGCAGTACTAGCGGCACCTACGAGCAGTACTTC	CASSTSGTYEQYF
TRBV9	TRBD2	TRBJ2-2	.	TGTGCCAGCAGCGTAGGGGCTAGCGGGCCTAGGGACGGGGAGCTGTTTTTT	CASSVGASGPRDGELFF
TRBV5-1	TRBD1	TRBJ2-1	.	TGCGCCAGCAGCTTGCGTCTGACAGGGGAGCACAATGAGCAGTTCTTC	CASSLRLTGEHNEQFF
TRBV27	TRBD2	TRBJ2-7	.	TGTGCCAGCAGTTCCGCGGGAGGGCTCGAGCAGTACTTC	CASSSAGGLEQYF
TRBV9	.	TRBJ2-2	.	TGTGCCAGCAGCGCTAAGGGATCCACCGGGGAGCTGTTTTTT	CASSAKGSTGELFF
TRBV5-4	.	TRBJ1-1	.	TGTGCCAGCAGCTCGGGACCCACGGGTTTCATGAACACTGAAGCTTTCTTT	CASSSGPTGFMNTEAFF
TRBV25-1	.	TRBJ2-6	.	TGTGCCAGCTGGTCCGGGGGACAGCCTTCCTCTGGGGCCAACGTCCTGACTTTC	CASWSGGQPSSGANVLTF
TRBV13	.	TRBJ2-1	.	TGTGCCAGCAGCTCCCTAGGGACTGGTGTTGGGGATGAGCAGTTCTTC	CASSSLGTGVGDEQFF
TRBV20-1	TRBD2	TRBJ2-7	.	TGCAGTGCTCCCGGACTAGTGGGAACCTACGAGCAGTACTTC	CSAPGLVGTYEQYF
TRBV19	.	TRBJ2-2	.	TGTGCCAGTAGTATAGTGGTTACCGGGGAGCTGTTTTTT	CASSIVVTGELFF
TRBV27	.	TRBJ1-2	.	TGTGCCAGCAGTTTATTAGGGGCGGAGGGCTACACCTTC	CASSLLGAEGYTF
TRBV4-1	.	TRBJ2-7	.	TGCGCCAGCAGCCAAGAAGTTCCCGCCGAGCAGTACTTC	CASSQEVPAEQYF